This T cell receptor beta chain comes out of a study of blood T cell repertoires in COVID-19. Original processing notes: Estimated nucleated cell counts came from reference gene primer amplification. Method: immunoSEQ multiplex PCR; TCRdb's copy keeps in-frame clones and lacks some. Clone size and the V and J calls come from that table; the DNA yielded D and trimming. The repertoire holds some 180,000 clones, with around 81% as singletons. J gave up 0 bases and V 7 bases, and 2 bases lay outside the gene matches. This CDR3 is 13 amino acids long. CDR1 is SQVTM, CDR2 ANQGSEA, per germline. The chain carries TRBV29-1 and TRBJ2-1; TRBD2 agrees at 8 bases. The source material was peripheral blood. This receptor was obtained from a woman older than 75 with COVID-19, enrolled during active disease. The CDR3 DNA sequence: TGCAGCGGGAGCGGGAGCTCCTACAATGAGCAGTTCTTC. Translated: CSGSGSSYNEQFF.